What follows describes a single T cell receptor (beta chain). The sample originates from a study of T cell changes during pregnancy in multiple sclerosis. J was trimmed by 5 bases and V by 5 bases; bases with no gene match: 13. CDR1 SGHVS and CDR2 FNYEAQ come from the germline V gene. The CDR3 has 17 amino acids. The repertoire was sequenced with immunoSEQ multiplex PCR; TCRdb's copy has only in-frame clones and lacks some. The sample records approximately 83,000 clones, approximately 94% being singletons. The sequencing used peripheral blood, collected in the third trimester of pregnancy. This TCR derives from a female donor with multiple sclerosis, enrolled in a pregnancy study. V gene TRBV7-6 combines with J gene TRBJ2-2; 8 bases agree with TRBD1. The CDR3 is CASSPPSQGARTGELFF. CDR3 nucleotide sequence: TGTGCCAGCAGCCCCCCGAGTCAGGGGGCTCGGACCGGGGAGCTGTTTTTT.